What follows is one T cell receptor (beta chain) and its context. Its antigen is still unknown. An end of the junction does not agree with germline; a read error may underlie this. The data stem from a study of tumor and adjacent non-tumor tissue in lung cancer. Study-wide background: Samples averaged roughly 4.2 million productive TCRbeta reads each. Findings and limits, study-wide: Top 100 clones took a larger repertoire share in normal lung.

The CDR3 has 13 amino acids. The germline gives CDR1 SGHAT, CDR2 FQNNGV. TCRbeta libraries were built with three rounds of nested PCR, modified from ARM-PCR. TCRdb fed the multiplex PCR reads into MiXCR, producing one record per CDR3 protein. The table has approximately 75,000 distinct CDR3 sequences, around four fifths seen once. This sample's RNA came from whole unsorted tissue. The V gene is TRBV11-2, the J gene TRBJ2-1; no clear D. Sequences were obtained from lung tumor tissue. The TCR sequence derives from a woman in her forties or fifties with non-small cell lung cancer. For the CDR3, the DNA is TGTACCAGTAGCTTAGAATATAGCAATGAGCAGTTCTTC. It encodes CTSSLEYSNEQFF.